This TCR beta chain came from a study of blood T cell repertoires in COVID-19. Assay used: immunoSEQ multiplex PCR; TCRdb lists only in-frame clones, some missing. The data contain about 140,000 clones, roughly four fifths of them seen just once; the ten biggest clones take up approximately 1.4%. The CDR3 runs to 17 residues. After removal of 6 bases from V and 0 bases from J, the junction contained 10 bases not matched to a gene. Germline V gene sequence: CDR1 LNHDA, CDR2 SQIVND (reference sequence). This receptor was taken from a human donor in a cohort sampled during active COVID-19. Sequencing used peripheral blood. The V gene is TRBV19, the J gene TRBJ1-5, with 8 positions matching TRBD1. The DNA of the CDR3 is TGTGCCAGTAGCAACCGGGACAGGTTGTATAGCAATCAGCCCCAGCATTTT. It encodes CASSNRDRLYSNQPQHF.